These 9 T cell receptor beta chains were all obtained from the same sample, sequenced in a study of blood T cell repertoires in COVID-19. This table comes from immunoSEQ multiplex PCR, and its TCRdb copy is limited to in-frame clones, with some not included. The sample consists of roughly 60,000 clones, 65% to 90% of them appearing once. The material sequenced was peripheral blood. These receptors were taken from a man aged 50 to 59 with COVID-19, enrolled during active disease.

The CDR3 loop is CASSLGSTGSYEQYF. CDR3 DNA sequence: TGTGCCAGCAGCTTAGGTAGTACGGGGTCCTACGAGCAGTACTTC. The chain couples TRBV11-2 to TRBJ2-7, with a possible D match to TRBD2 (5 bases). V was pared by 1 base and J by 1 base, with 11 bases between. The CDR3 is 15 residues long. Looked up from germline, CDR1 is SGHAT and CDR2 is FQNNGV.

In DNA, the CDR3 is TGTGCCAGTAGTACTGGAGTTCAAGAGACCCAGTACTTC. The encoded protein is CASSTGVQETQYF. The gene calls are TRBV19 and TRBJ2-5, with D hard to call. CDR1 is LNHDA and CDR2 is SQIVND in the germline V gene (reference sequence). The CDR3 spans 13 residues. Trimming cost V 4 bases and J 2 bases, with 8 bases left between them.

The rearrangement joins TRBV19 to TRBJ2-5; the match to TRBD2 covers 12 bases. V lost 5 bases, J lost 0 bases, and 7 bases stayed unmatched. Germline lookup yields CDR1 LNHDA and CDR2 SQIVND (reference sequence). This CDR3 contains 17 residues. CDR3 loop: CASSAPRLAGDQETQYF. DNA for the CDR3: TGTGCCAGTAGTGCACCTCGACTAGCGGGAGACCAAGAGACCCAGTACTTC.

The J gene is TRBJ2-7, the V gene TRBV25-1; D not resolved. CDR3 length: 14 residues. Germline lookup yields CDR1 MGHDK and CDR2 SYGVNS. The V end was cut by 2 bases, the J end by 0 bases, with 8 bases between. The CDR3 is CASSELGPSYEQYF. In DNA, the CDR3 is TGTGCCAGCAGTGAACTTGGCCCCTCCTACGAGCAGTACTTC.

This clone was detected only once. The V call is TRBV4-1, the J call TRBJ2-2, with 10 positions matching TRBD2. With 2 bases clipped from V and 5 bases from J, the junction kept 5 bases outside the gene matches. CDR1 and CDR2 (germline): MGHRA, YSYEKL. The CDR3 sequence is 16 residues long. The CDR3 DNA follows: TGCGCCAGCAGCCAATCCCCTAGCGGGAGAACCGGGGAGCTGTTTTTT. This translates into CASSQSPSGRTGELFF.

CDR3 DNA sequence: TGTGCCAGCAGTTCTACAGGTAAATGGGAAGCTTTCTTT. Translated: CASSSTGKWEAFF. This chain links TRBV28 with TRBJ1-1; the D gene is possibly TRBD1 (5 bases). This CDR3 has 13 residues. Looked up from germline, CDR1 is MDHEN and CDR2 is SYDVKM. The V end was cut by 4 bases, the J end by 8 bases, with 14 bases between.

This clone was picked up a small number of times. For the CDR3, the DNA is TGCGCCAGCAGCTTTATGCTAGCGGGAGTCTCCTACAATGAGCAGTTCTTC. Translation gives CASSFMLAGVSYNEQFF. J is TRBJ2-1 and V is TRBV5-1, with 10 positions matching TRBD2. The V and J ends lost 2 bases and 0 bases, in that order; junction bases with no gene match: 5. This CDR3 is built from 17 residues. Germline V gene sequence: CDR1 SGHRS, CDR2 YFSETQ.

V gene TRBV3-1 (or the pseudogene TRBV3-2) combines with J gene TRBJ2-1; 10 bases align to TRBD2. The germline V gene has CDR1 LGHDT and CDR2 YNNKEL (reference sequence). The CDR3 runs 16 residues. J gave up 6 bases and V 1 base, and 6 bases lay outside the gene matches. The CDR3: CASSQVAGGPRNEQFF. CDR3 nucleotides: TGTGCCAGCAGCCAAGTAGCGGGAGGCCCCCGCAATGAGCAGTTCTTC.

The chain employs TRBV9 and TRBJ1-4; tentatively, D is TRBD1 (5 bases). The CDR3 extends over 16 amino acids. Trimming removed 0 bases from V and 5 bases from J, with 14 bases in between. Germline V CDR1 and CDR2: SGDLS, YYNGEE. CDR3 sequence reads: CASSVATGRVNEKLFF. Here the CDR3 DNA reads TGTGCCAGCAGCGTAGCTACAGGAAGGGTAAATGAAAAACTGTTTTTT. The full variable domain, rest sourced from reference TRBV9 and TRBJ1-4, is DSGVTQTPKHLITATGQRVTLRCSPRSGDLSVYWYQQSLDQGLQFLIQYYNGEERAKGNILERFSAQQFPDLHSELNLSSLELGDSALYFCASSVATGRVNEKLFFGSGTQLSVL.